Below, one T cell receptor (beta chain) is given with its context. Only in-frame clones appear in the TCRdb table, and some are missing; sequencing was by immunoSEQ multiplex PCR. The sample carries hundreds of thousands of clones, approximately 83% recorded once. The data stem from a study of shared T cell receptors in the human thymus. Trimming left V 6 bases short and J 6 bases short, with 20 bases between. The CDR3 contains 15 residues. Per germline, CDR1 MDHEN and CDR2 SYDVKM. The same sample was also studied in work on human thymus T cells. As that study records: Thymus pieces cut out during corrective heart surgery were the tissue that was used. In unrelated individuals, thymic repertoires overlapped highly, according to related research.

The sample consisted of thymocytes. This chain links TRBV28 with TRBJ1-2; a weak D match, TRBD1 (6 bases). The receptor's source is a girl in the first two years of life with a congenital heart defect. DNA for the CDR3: TGTGCCAGCAGAAAATTGGACAGTTCCGAAAATGGCTACACCTTC. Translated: CASRKLDSSENGYTF.